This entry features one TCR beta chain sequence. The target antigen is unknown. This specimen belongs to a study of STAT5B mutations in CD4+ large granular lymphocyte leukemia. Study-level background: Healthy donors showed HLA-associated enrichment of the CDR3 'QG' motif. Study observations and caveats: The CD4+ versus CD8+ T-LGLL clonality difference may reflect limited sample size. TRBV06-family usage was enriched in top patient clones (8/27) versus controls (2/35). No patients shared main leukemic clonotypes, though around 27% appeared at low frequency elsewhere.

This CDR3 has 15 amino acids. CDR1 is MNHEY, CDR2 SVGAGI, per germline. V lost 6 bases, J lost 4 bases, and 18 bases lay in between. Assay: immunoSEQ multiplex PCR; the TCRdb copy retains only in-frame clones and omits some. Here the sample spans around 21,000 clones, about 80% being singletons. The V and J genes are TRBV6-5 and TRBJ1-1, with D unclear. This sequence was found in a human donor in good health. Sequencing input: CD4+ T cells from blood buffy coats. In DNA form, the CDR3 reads TGTGCCAGCAGACTTCTTGCCCAGATTGGCACTGAAGCTTTCTTT. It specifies CASRLLAQIGTEAFF.